This is a list of T cell receptor beta chains from one sample in a study of CD8 T cells in ankylosing spondylitis. One entry per CDR3 protein results from TCRdb running MiXCR on the 5' RACE reads. The data show 150,000 to 200,000 distinct CDR3 sequences, 15% to 20% seen once. Sequenced sample: blood, either unsorted or a sorted T cell fraction (not recorded which). The receptors derive from a male donor aged 10-29 years with ankylosing spondylitis or in good health (not recorded which). Both conserved end residues are part of each CDR3. D genes are given only for firm matches. Not all rows give a size; the values are once, few, many and, for expanded clones, a class.

D gene	CDR3 length	clone size	J gene	V gene	CDR3 protein	CDR3 DNA
NA	16	few	TRBJ2-2	TRBV7-7	CASSSGTSLNTGELFF	TGTGCCAGCAGCTCCGGGACTTCCCTGAACACCGGGGAGCTGTTTTTT
NA	15	once	TRBJ1-5	TRBV5-8	CASSLDATVYQPQHF	TGTGCCAGCAGCTTGGATGCGACAGTTTATCAGCCCCAGCATTTT
NA	14	once	TRBJ2-1	TRBV27	CASSLANPYNEQFF	TGTGCCAGCAGTTTAGCGAATCCCTACAATGAGCAGTTCTTC
TRBD1	11	many	TRBJ1-1	TRBV29-1	CSARTGDEAFF	TGCAGCGCACGGACAGGCGACGAAGCTTTCTTT
TRBD1	15	many	TRBJ1-4	TRBV5-1	CASSMTGATNEKLFF	TGCGCCAGCAGCATGACAGGGGCAACTAATGAAAAACTGTTTTTT
TRBD1	12	many	TRBJ2-7	TRBV6-5	CASTRTGHEQYF	TGTGCCAGCACCCGGACAGGGCACGAGCAGTACTTC
TRBD1	16	many	TRBJ1-5	TRBV27	CASSLLGTGGIQPQHF	TGTGCCAGCAGTTTATTGGGGACAGGGGGAATTCAGCCCCAGCATTTT
NA	16	many	TRBJ2-1	TRBV20-1	CSATARTGRTYNEQFF	TGCAGTGCCACCGCTAGGACGGGAAGGACCTACAATGAGCAGTTCTTC
NA	14	NA	TRBJ2-1	TRBV4-2	CASSQDIGGNEQFF	TGTGCCAGCAGCCAAGACATTGGGGGCAATGAGCAGTTCTTC
TRBD1	16	many	TRBJ2-7	TRBV7-8	CASSLAHAGGRYEQYF	TGTGCCAGCAGCTTAGCGCATGCAGGGGGCCGGTACGAGCAGTACTTC
TRBD2	16	many	TRBJ2-2	TRBV14	CASSQGLAGNTGELFF	TGTGCCAGCAGCCAAGGACTAGCGGGAAACACCGGGGAGCTGTTTTTT
TRBD2	14	many	TRBJ2-1	TRBV6-2/TRBV6-3	CASRGASGYNEQFF	TGTGCCAGCAGAGGGGCTAGCGGTTACAATGAGCAGTTCTTC
TRBD1	13	many	TRBJ1-2	TRBV29-1	CSVSRQGGYGYTF	TGCAGCGTTTCTCGACAGGGGGGGTATGGCTACACCTTC
NA	15	many	TRBJ1-6	TRBV10-3	CAISERAPYNSPLHF	TGTGCCATCAGTGAACGGGCCCCATATAATTCACCCCTCCACTTT
NA	15	many	TRBJ2-2	TRBV30	CAWTGKDLYTGELFF	TGTGCCTGGACCGGGAAGGATTTATACACCGGGGAGCTGTTTTTT
NA	16	many	TRBJ2-2	TRBV7-7	CASRKTPGMNTGELFF	TGTGCCAGCAGAAAGACTCCGGGGATGAACACCGGGGAGCTGTTTTTT
NA	13	NA	TRBJ2-3	TRBV11-2	CASSQDSRTTQYF	TGTGCCAGCAGTCAGGACAGCCGTACTACGCAGTATTTT
NA	14	many	TRBJ1-1	TRBV5-1	CASSLGREVTEAFF	TGCGCCAGCAGCTTGGGTAGGGAGGTCACTGAAGCTTTCTTT
NA	14	many	TRBJ2-6	TRBV6-2/TRBV6-3	CASSYRAGANVLTF	TGTGCCAGCAGTTACAGGGCTGGGGCCAACGTCCTGACTTTC
NA	17	many	TRBJ2-3	TRBV11-2	CASSFGQGGKRADTQYF	TGTGCCAGCAGCTTTGGTCAGGGCGGGAAACGGGCAGATACGCAGTATTTT
NA	15	NA	TRBJ2-4	TRBV18	CASSPKGGASDIQYF	TGTGCCAGCTCCCCCAAGGGGGGGGCTTCGGACATTCAGTACTTC
NA	13	many	TRBJ2-3	TRBV6-5	CASSYPASATQYF	TGTGCCAGCAGTTATCCAGCATCAGCTACGCAGTATTTT
TRBD2	15	many	TRBJ2-1	TRBV3-1	CASSRLAGKYNEQFF	TGTGCCAGCAGCCGACTAGCGGGCAAGTACAATGAGCAGTTCTTC
NA	15	few	TRBJ1-5	TRBV3-1	CASSQDAPGKQPQHF	TGTGCCAGCAGCCAAGATGCTCCAGGGAAACAGCCCCAGCATTTT
TRBD1	15	many	TRBJ2-3	TRBV20-1	CSARDWGQATDTQYF	TGCAGTGCTAGAGATTGGGGACAGGCCACAGATACGCAGTATTTT
NA	15	many	TRBJ2-1	TRBV5-1	CASSSALSSYNEQFF	TGCGCCAGCAGCTCCGCCCTGAGCTCCTACAATGAGCAGTTCTTC
NA	15	NA	TRBJ1-3	TRBV11-3	CASSTHRAPGNTIYF	TGTGCCAGCAGCACTCACAGGGCTCCTGGAAACACCATATATTTT
TRBD2	14	NA	TRBJ2-1	TRBV30	CAWTSGSGVNEQFF	TGTGCCTGGACTAGCGGGAGTGGTGTCAATGAGCAGTTCTTC
TRBD2	16	many	TRBJ2-3	TRBV20-1	CSARGGLAGPTDTQYF	TGCAGTGCTCGCGGGGGACTAGCGGGGCCCACAGATACGCAGTATTTT
NA	13	many	TRBJ1-3	TRBV7-6	CASSPSTGNTIYF	TGTGCCAGCAGCCCTAGCACTGGAAACACCATATATTTT
NA	15	many	TRBJ2-5	TRBV12-3/TRBV12-4	CASSLGNVGMWTQYF	TGTGCCAGCAGCCTAGGAAACGTGGGAATGTGGACCCAGTACTTC
NA	16	NA	TRBJ2-1	TRBV20-1	CSARDSPGSSYNEQFF	TGCAGTGCTAGAGATTCCCCGGGGAGCTCCTACAATGAGCAGTTCTTC
NA	14	NA	TRBJ2-1	TRBV19	CASSVRGNRNEQFF	TGTGCCAGTAGTGTCCGGGGAAACAGGAATGAGCAGTTCTTC